This TCR beta chain was sequenced during a study of cytomegalovirus exposure and HLA in healthy donors. The wider study: In terms of ancestry, the Caucasian-associated cluster contained roughly 80% of the roughly 400 genotyped donors.

A word on this clone: Its cognate antigen is unknown.

This CDR3 is built from 16 residues. Trimming at V came to 1 base and at J to 9 bases, leaving 12 bases not matched to a gene. The germline CDR1 and CDR2 sequences are SGHTA and FQGTGA. Study results and caveats: Under in vitro conditions, three CMV-associated chains were confirmed as specific for CMV antigens.

Primers included in the PCR were 60 Vbeta and 13 Jbeta primers. Clones were read by immunoSEQ multiplex PCR, and TCRdb kept only the in-frame ones, dropping some. The sample lists about 130,000 clones, 75% to 85% occurring once. The gene calls are TRBV7-3 and TRBJ2-1; 7 positions match TRBD1. The sequence was obtained from a young man in good health and CMV-seronegative. What was sequenced was PBMCs. The CDR3 region is CASSLRAAQGMGEQFF. For the CDR3, the DNA is TGTGCCAGCAGCTTAAGAGCCGCACAGGGGATGGGTGAGCAGTTCTTC.